The 17 T cell receptor beta chains presented below share a single source sample, sequenced in a study of CD8 T cells in Susac syndrome. Random hexamers were used to reverse transcribe about 0.45 to 1 ug of RNA. In TCRdb, the immunoSEQ multiplex PCR reads were re-called with MiXCR into one record per CDR3 protein. The sample has some 200,000 distinct CDR3 sequences, 95% seen once. Sequences were obtained from CD8+ T cells from PBMCs. The receptors shown here come from a human donor with Susac syndrome.

The chain uses TRBV19 and TRBJ2-1; TRBD1 is a possible D gene (6 bases). The CDR3 consists of 13 residues. The germline gives CDR1 LNHDA, CDR2 SQIVND (reference sequence). Trimming removed 6 bases at V and 5 bases at J, with 11 bases between. CDR3 amino acids: CASRWTANNEQFF. DNA for the CDR3: TGTGCCAGTAGATGGACAGCGAACAATGAGCAGTTCTTC.

This sequence joins TRBV9 and TRBJ2-2; TRBD2 agrees at 9 bases. V lost 1 base and J lost 1; bases outside the gene matches: 5. The CDR3 has 17 residues. The germline V gene has CDR1 SGDLS and CDR2 YYNGEE. The CDR3 region is CASSVRTSVQNTGELFF. In DNA, the CDR3 is TGTGCCAGCAGCGTACGGACTAGCGTACAGAACACCGGGGAGCTGTTTTTT.

V and J are TRBV29-1 and TRBJ2-5; possible D gene TRBD2, 5 bases. Germline V gives CDR1 SQVTM, CDR2 ANQGSEA. This CDR3 comprises 14 residues. V was trimmed by 4 bases and J by 4 bases, leaving 16 bases between them. The CDR3 DNA reads as TGCAGCGTTGGTCCGCCTGGAGGTGGAGAGACCCAGTACTTC. Its translation: CSVGPPGGGETQYF.

The chain recombines TRBV4-1 with TRBJ2-1; D ambiguous. The CDR3 totals 15 residues. Germline CDR1 is MGHRA and CDR2 is YSYEKL. The V end lost 7 bases, the J end lost 5 bases, and 18 bases lay between the germline ends. The CDR3 DNA reads TGCGCCAGCACCTATTCGGTGATAGCCAACAATGAGCAGTTCTTC. Amino acids: CASTYSVIANNEQFF.

The CDR3 DNA reads TGCAGCGTTGAAGATCACGCAGTAATCGGCTACACCTTC. It is translated as CSVEDHAVIGYTF. This chain connects TRBV29-1 to TRBJ1-2, with D unclear. The germline gives CDR1 SQVTM, CDR2 ANQGSEA. This CDR3 is built from 13 residues. With 0 bases removed from V and 8 bases from J, the gap between germline ends came to 13 bases.

The rearrangement uses TRBV12-3 or TRBV12-4 and TRBJ1-3; no clear D. The CDR3 covers 13 residues. V was clipped by 3 bases and J by 4 bases, with 7 bases between them. Here the CDR3 reads CASSFDVGNTIYF. Written as DNA, the CDR3 is TGTGCCAGCAGTTTTGACGTCGGAAACACCATATATTTT.

This clonotype came up once. At one end, the junction sequence differs from germline, possibly due to a read error. The rearrangement links TRBV14 to TRBJ2-3; D tentatively fits TRBD1 or TRBD2 (5 bases each). CDR3 length: 16 residues. Germline V lookup: CDR1 SGHDN, CDR2 FVKESK. The CDR3 region is CASSPIDWDPGQRLWF. The CDR3 nucleotides are TGTGCCAGCAGCCCGATCGACTGGGACCCGGGTCAGCGACTTTGGTTT.

This chain uses TRBV20-1 with TRBJ2-1, with 9 bases fitting TRBD2. The CDR3 is 13 amino acids. Germline lookup yields CDR1 DFQATT and CDR2 SNEGSKA (reference sequence). As DNA, the CDR3 is TGCAGCGCTGCTAGCGGGAATGTCAATGAGCAGTTCTTC. Protein product: CSAASGNVNEQFF.

The chain has TRBV21-1 and TRBJ2-1; whether TRBD1, the table's D call, matches the DNA was not checked. TRBV21-1 is assigned pseudogene status. The CDR3 contains 15 residues. CDR3 nucleotide sequence: TGTGCCAGCAGCAAAGAAAGGACAGGTAACAATGAGCAGTTCTTC. It encodes CASSKERTGNNEQFF.

The chain uses TRBV28 and TRBJ2-5, with 9 positions matching TRBD2. The CDR3 runs to 15 residues. Germline-derived CDR1 and CDR2 are MDHEN and SYDVKM. V lost 6 bases and J lost 5; bases outside the gene matches: 10. The CDR3 DNA reads TGTGCCAGCAGGCGAGAAGCGGGAGGTCTGGAGACCCAGTACTTC. It encodes CASRREAGGLETQYF.

V gene TRBV12-3 or TRBV12-4 combines with J gene TRBJ2-1; D gene unclear. The CDR3 loop spans 14 amino acids. The ends were cut back, 5 bases at V and 2 bases at J, with 10 bases in the middle. CDR3 nucleotide sequence: TGTGCCAGCAGTCTTGGGATGGCCTACAATGAGCAGTTCTTC. This encodes CASSLGMAYNEQFF.

The chain links TRBV10-3 to TRBJ2-1; D gene unclear. CDR1 ENHRY and CDR2 SYGVKD come from the germline V gene. The CDR3 runs 12 residues. Trimming shortened V by 2 bases and J by 5 bases, and 4 bases separated the two germline ends. For the CDR3, the DNA is TGTGCCATCAGTGAGCGAGACAATGAGCAGTTCTTC. It translates to CAISERDNEQFF.

The rearrangement links TRBV4-1 to TRBJ1-6; the match to TRBD1 covers 8 bases. J gave up 8 bases and V 2 bases, and 5 bases lay outside the gene matches. The length of the CDR3 is 15 residues. Germline CDR1 and CDR2: MGHRA and YSYEKL. This CDR3 reads CASSQQDRADSPLHF. CDR3 DNA sequence: TGCGCCAGCAGCCAACAGGACAGGGCGGATTCACCCCTCCACTTT.

The chain couples TRBV4-1 to TRBJ2-7; D could derive from TRBD1 or TRBD2 (5 bases each). The CDR3 spans 12 residues. Trimming cost V 6 bases and J 5 bases, with 11 bases left between them. The germline CDR1 and CDR2 sequences are MGHRA and YSYEKL. CDR3 sequence: CASSEGPHEQYF. CDR3 nucleotides: TGCGCCAGCAGTGAGGGGCCCCACGAGCAGTACTTC.

The rearrangement joins TRBV6-5 to TRBJ2-7, with D possibly being TRBD1 or TRBD2 (6 bases each). V was clipped by 6 bases and J by 5 bases, with 17 bases between them. From germline, CDR1 is MNHEY and CDR2 SVGAGI. The CDR3 contains 14 residues. CDR3 region: CASRIQGWGDEQYF. The CDR3 nucleotides read TGTGCCAGCAGGATACAGGGATGGGGGGACGAGCAGTACTTC.

The chain recombines TRBV2 with TRBJ2-1; TRBD1 agrees at 12 bases. The length of the CDR3 is 16 residues. The V segment lost 6 bases and the J segment 5 bases; nucleotides outside the gene matches: 8. In germline, CDR1 is SNHLY, CDR2 FYNNEI. CDR3 protein: CASREGDRGRDNEQFF. CDR3 bases: TGTGCCAGCAGGGAGGGGGACAGGGGGCGCGACAATGAGCAGTTCTTC.

The chain carries TRBV30 and TRBJ1-2, with D uncertain. With 7 bases removed from V and 2 bases from J, the gap between germline ends came to 5 bases. The germline CDR1 and CDR2 sequences are GTSNPN and SVGIG (reference sequence). The CDR3 is 10 residues long. For the CDR3, the DNA is TGTGCCTTACAGAACTATGGCTACACCTTC. It is translated as CALQNYGYTF.